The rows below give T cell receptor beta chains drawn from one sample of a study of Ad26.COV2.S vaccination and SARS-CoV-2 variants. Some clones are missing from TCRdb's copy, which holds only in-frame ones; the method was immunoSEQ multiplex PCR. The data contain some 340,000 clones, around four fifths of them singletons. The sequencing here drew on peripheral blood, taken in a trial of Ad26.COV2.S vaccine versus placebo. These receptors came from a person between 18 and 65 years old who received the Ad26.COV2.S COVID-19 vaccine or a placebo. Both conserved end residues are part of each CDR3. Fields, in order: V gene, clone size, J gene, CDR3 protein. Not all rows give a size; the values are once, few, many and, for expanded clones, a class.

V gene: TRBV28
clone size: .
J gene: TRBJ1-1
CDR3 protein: CASSFWTGRYTEAFF

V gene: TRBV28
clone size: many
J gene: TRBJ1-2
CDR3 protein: CASSSQTQVNYGYTF

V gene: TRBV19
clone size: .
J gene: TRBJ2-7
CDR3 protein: CASSIDLQSYEQYF

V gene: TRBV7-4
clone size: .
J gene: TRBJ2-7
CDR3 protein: CASSFAEQGGYEQYF

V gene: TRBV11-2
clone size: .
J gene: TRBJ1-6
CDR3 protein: CASSGAGTVNSPLHF

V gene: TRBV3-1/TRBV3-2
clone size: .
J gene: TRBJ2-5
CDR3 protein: CASSQVASRRQTQYF

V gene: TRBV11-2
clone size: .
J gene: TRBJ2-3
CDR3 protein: CASSLRGDIHVDTQYF

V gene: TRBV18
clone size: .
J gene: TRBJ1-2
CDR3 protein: CASSLRGQESGYTF

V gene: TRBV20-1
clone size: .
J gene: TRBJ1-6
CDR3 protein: CSASFLGDSNSPLHF

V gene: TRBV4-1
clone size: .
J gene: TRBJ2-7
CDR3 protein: CASSQGPSQGGQYF

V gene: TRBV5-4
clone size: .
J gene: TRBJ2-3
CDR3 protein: CASSLGGTDTQYF

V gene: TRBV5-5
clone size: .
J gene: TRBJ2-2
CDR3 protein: CASSLLVTGELFF

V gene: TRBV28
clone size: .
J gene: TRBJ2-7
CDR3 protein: CASRTTSRGTYEQYF

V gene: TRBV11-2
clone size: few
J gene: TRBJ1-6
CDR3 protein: CASSLGQNNSPLHF

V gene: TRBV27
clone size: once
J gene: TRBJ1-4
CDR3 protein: CASSKQGRYEKLFF

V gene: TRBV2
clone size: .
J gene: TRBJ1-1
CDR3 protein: CASAGLRNTEAFF

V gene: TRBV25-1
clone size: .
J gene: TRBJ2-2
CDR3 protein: CASSVLNTGELFF

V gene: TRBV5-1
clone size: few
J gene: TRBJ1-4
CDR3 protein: CASSPDISGLGLFF

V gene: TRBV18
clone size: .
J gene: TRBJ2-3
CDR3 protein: CASSTQTGAMNTQYF

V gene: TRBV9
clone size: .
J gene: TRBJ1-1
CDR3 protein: CASSVGGGGFGNTEAFF

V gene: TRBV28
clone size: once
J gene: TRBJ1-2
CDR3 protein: CASSSTGGYYGYTF

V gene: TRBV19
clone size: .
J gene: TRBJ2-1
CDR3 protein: CASSQTGPNNEQFF

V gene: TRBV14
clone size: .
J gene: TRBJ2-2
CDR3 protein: CASSIYTGELFF